These 20 T cell receptor beta chains share one sample of origin, sequenced in a study of Ad26.COV2.S vaccination and SARS-CoV-2 variants. Using immunoSEQ multiplex PCR, the repertoire was profiled, and TCRdb retains in-frame clones only, with some absent. The sample lists 300,000 to 400,000 clones; approximately 90% were seen once. Treatment: some 20 received Ad26.COV2.S at low or high dose, single or two shots; several received placebo; per-sample allocation not given. After the first vaccine or placebo injection, samples were drawn on day 63. The material was peripheral blood, obtained in a trial of Ad26.COV2.S vaccine versus placebo. These receptors were taken from a person aged 18 to 65 who received the Ad26.COV2.S COVID-19 vaccine or a placebo.

V usage is TRBV4-3 and J usage is TRBJ1-4; TRBD1 might be the D (5 bases). The CDR3 length is 17 residues. The ends were cut back, 0 bases at V and 4 bases at J, with 15 bases in the middle. The germline gives CDR1 LGHNA, CDR2 YSLEER. CDR3 DNA: TGCGCCAGCAGCCAAGATTTACAGAGACAGAATAATGAAAAACTGTTTTTT. This codes for CASSQDLQRQNNEKLFF.

V and J are TRBV11-2 and TRBJ2-5; D is unclear. The germline V gene encodes CDR1 SGHAT and CDR2 FQNNGV. With 5 bases removed from V and 2 bases from J, the gap between germline ends came to 3 bases. The CDR3 has 11 residues. CDR3 residues: CASSIQETQYF. In DNA, the CDR3 is TGTGCCAGCAGCATACAAGAGACCCAGTACTTC.

The CDR3 loop is CAWRGTPYNEQFF. Here the CDR3 DNA reads TGTGCCTGGAGAGGGACCCCATACAATGAGCAGTTCTTC. The chain uses TRBV30 and TRBJ2-1, with D perhaps TRBD1 or TRBD2 (5 bases each). CDR3 length: 13 residues. Germline CDR1 is GTSNPN and CDR2 is SVGIG (reference sequence). Trimming shortened V by 3 bases and J by 4 bases, and 10 bases separated the two germline ends. The entire variable domain, with the rest obtained from reference TRBV30 and TRBJ2-1, is as follows: SQTIHQWPATLVQPVGSPLSLECTVEGTSNPNLYWYRQAAGRGLQLLFYSVGIGQISSEVPQNLSASRPQDRQFILSSKKLLLSDSGFYLCAWRGTPYNEQFFGPGTRLTVL.

The chain joins TRBV29-1 to TRBJ2-1; 7 nucleotides line up with TRBD1. This CDR3 contains 14 residues. J was trimmed by 2 bases and V by 6 bases; bases with no gene match: 7. The germline V gene encodes CDR1 SQVTM and CDR2 ANQGSEA. CDR3 loop: CSVHRQGPYNEQFF. The DNA for the CDR3 is TGCAGCGTACATCGACAGGGACCCTACAATGAGCAGTTCTTC.

The V gene is TRBV15, the J gene TRBJ1-1, with D possibly being TRBD1 (5 bases). The CDR3 runs to 14 residues. V shed 4 bases and J shed 10 bases, with 19 bases lying between them. Germline CDR1 and CDR2: LNHNV and YYDKDF (reference sequence). The CDR3 loop is CATSTSFTQGAAFF. The CDR3 coding sequence is TGTGCCACCAGCACCTCCTTCACTCAGGGAGCAGCTTTCTTT.

The sample holds a few counts of this clone. The chain recombines TRBV4-3 with TRBJ1-2; D unclear. The CDR3 extends over 16 amino acids. With 0 bases removed from V and 4 bases from J, the gap between germline ends came to 15 bases. Per the germline V gene, CDR1 is LGHNA and CDR2 is YSLEER. CDR3 coding DNA: TGCGCCAGCAGCCAAGAGGCGACACTAGCTGGCTATGGCTACACCTTC. Its translation: CASSQEATLAGYGYTF.

The rearrangement uses TRBV28 and TRBJ2-7, with D hard to call. The CDR3 is made up of 14 amino acids. Trimming removed 8 bases at V and 4 bases at J, with 18 bases between. From germline, CDR1 is MDHEN and CDR2 SYDVKM. CDR3 in DNA: TGTGCCAGCCTCCCGGGCAGAACCCTGTACGAGCAGTACTTC. Translation gives CASLPGRTLYEQYF.

The V gene is TRBV2, the J gene TRBJ2-2; tentatively, D is TRBD1 (6 bases). This CDR3 spans 13 amino acids. V lost 9 bases, J lost 2 bases, and 10 bases lay in between. Germline values: CDR1 SNHLY, CDR2 FYNNEI. CDR3 sequence (DNA): TGTGCCAGAGAGGACAGAAACACCGGGGAGCTGTTTTTT. This encodes CAREDRNTGELFF.

The chain is built from TRBV7-3 and TRBJ2-1; 8 bases are shared with TRBD2. In germline, CDR1 is SGHTA, CDR2 FQGTGA. J was trimmed by 6 bases and V by 5 bases; bases with no gene match: 9. The CDR3 is 15 residues long. The CDR3: CASSNPGLGSNEQFF. As DNA, the CDR3 is TGTGCCAGCAGCAATCCGGGACTAGGGTCCAATGAGCAGTTCTTC.

V gene TRBV30 combines with J gene TRBJ1-2; D gene ambiguous. The CDR3 spans 12 residues. The V end was cut by 5 bases, the J end by 4 bases, with 11 bases between. Germline V gives CDR1 GTSNPN, CDR2 SVGIG (reference sequence). The CDR3: CAWQASSYGYTF. The CDR3 bases are TGTGCCTGGCAGGCGAGCTCCTATGGCTACACCTTC.

This clone was found a few times. The rearrangement links TRBV6-2 or TRBV6-3 to TRBJ1-5; weak D call: TRBD1 (6 bases). Germline V CDR1 and CDR2: MNHEY, SVGEGT. CDR3 length: 16 residues. V lost 0 bases and J 6 bases, leaving 15 bases between the germline ends. The CDR3 DNA reads as TGTGCCAGCAGTTACTCGACAGGCCAAGGGGCTCAGCCCCAGCATTTT. Translating gives CASSYSTGQGAQPQHF.

The chain links TRBV6-2 or TRBV6-3 to TRBJ2-7; a possible D gene is TRBD1 (6 bases). Germline CDR1 reads MNHEY; CDR2 reads SVGEGT. Trimming cost V 4 bases and J 1 base, with 8 bases left between them. The length of the CDR3 is 13 residues. Here the CDR3 reads CASSSDSSYEQYF. The DNA of the CDR3 is TGTGCCAGCAGTTCGGACAGTTCCTACGAGCAGTACTTC.

In this sample, this clone turned up a few times. This chain connects TRBV6-2 or TRBV6-3 to TRBJ1-5, with TRBD1 matching 9 bases. This CDR3 is built from 15 residues. With 2 bases clipped from V and 4 bases from J, the junction kept 3 bases outside the gene matches. Germline values: CDR1 MNHEY, CDR2 SVGEGT. CDR3 in amino acids: CASSYVGTGNQPQHF. CDR3 in DNA: TGTGCCAGCAGTTACGTAGGGACAGGGAATCAGCCCCAGCATTTT.

This clone was seen a single time. The rearrangement uses TRBV30 and TRBJ1-2; TRBD1 aligns across 11 bases. CDR3 length: 17 residues. The V segment lost 3 bases and the J segment 8 bases; nucleotides outside the gene matches: 17. Germline loops: CDR1 GTSNPN, CDR2 SVGIG (reference sequence). For the CDR3, the DNA is TGTGCCTGGAGGAGACCTGGGACAGGGGGATTAGTGTGGGGCTACACCTTC. Translation gives CAWRRPGTGGLVWGYTF.

V usage is TRBV27 and J usage is TRBJ1-1; unclear D gene. The CDR3 sequence is 14 residues long. In germline, CDR1 is MNHEY, CDR2 SMNVEV (reference sequence). V dropped 3 bases and J dropped 1 base, with 9 bases sitting between them. The CDR3 is CASSFQPTNTEAFF. Written as DNA, the CDR3 is TGTGCCAGCAGTTTTCAACCAACGAACACTGAAGCTTTCTTT.

V is TRBV7-9 and J is TRBJ2-3, with D perhaps given as TRBD1 or TRBD2 (6 bases each). Trimming removed 5 bases at V and 5 bases at J, with 14 bases between. This CDR3 contains 14 residues. Germline CDR1 SEHNR, CDR2 FQNEAQ (reference sequence). The CDR3 sequence is CASSQQGLKDTQYF. The CDR3 coding sequence is TGTGCCAGCAGCCAACAGGGACTGAAAGATACGCAGTATTTT.

The chain employs TRBV11-2 and TRBJ2-2; TRBD2 matches 11 bases. The CDR3 extends over 16 amino acids. The germline V gene has CDR1 SGHAT and CDR2 FQNNGV. Germline trimming cut 4 bases from V and 4 bases from J; bases unmatched to any gene: 5. In nucleotides, the CDR3 is TGTGCCAGCAGCTCCGGACTAGCGGGTCGCACCGGGGAGCTGTTTTTT. It encodes CASSSGLAGRTGELFF.

J is TRBJ2-3 and V is TRBV19; no reliable D call. Germline CDR1 reads LNHDA; CDR2 reads SQIVND (reference sequence). Trimming removed 4 bases from V and 0 bases from J, with 8 bases in between. The CDR3 consists of 14 residues. As DNA, the CDR3 is TGTGCCAGTAGTACTCAAGCTAGCACAGATACGCAGTATTTT. It specifies CASSTQASTDTQYF.

The chain joins TRBV30 to TRBJ2-5, with TRBD1 matching 9 bases. Germline assignment: CDR1 GTSNPN and CDR2 SVGIG (reference sequence). The CDR3 contains 15 residues. After removal of 4 bases from V and 4 bases from J, the junction contained 10 bases not matched to a gene. CDR3 in DNA: TGTGCCTGGACCCCGGGACAGGGAGTAGGAGAGACCCAGTACTTC. Residues: CAWTPGQGVGETQYF.

V gene TRBV7-8 combines with J gene TRBJ2-3, with 9 bases that match TRBD1. This CDR3 spans 18 amino acids. Trimming at V came to 7 bases and at J to 4 bases, leaving 18 bases not matched to a gene. From germline, CDR1 is SGHVS and CDR2 FQNEAQ. CDR3 region: CASIEKWRDRVLPDTQYF. Here the CDR3 DNA reads TGTGCCAGCATCGAAAAATGGAGGGACAGGGTTCTTCCAGATACGCAGTATTTT.